This T cell receptor beta chain derives from a study of T cell changes during pregnancy in multiple sclerosis. V lost 6 bases to trimming and J lost 2 bases, with 14 bases between them. The germline V gene encodes CDR1 SGDLS and CDR2 YYNGEE. This CDR3 has 14 amino acids. Libraries were prepared by immunoSEQ multiplex PCR; TCRdb keeps only in-frame clonotypes and omits some of them. This sample carries more than 85,000 clones, approximately 92% of them seen once, and the ten largest clones take 1% to 1.5%. The specimen was peripheral blood, collected in the second trimester of pregnancy. This sequence joins TRBV9 and TRBJ1-1, with D maybe TRBD1 (6 bases). The TCR originated in a female donor with multiple sclerosis, enrolled in a pregnancy study. The CDR3 DNA follows: TGTGCCAGCAACAGGGAACAGACTAACACTGAAGCTTTCTTT. It encodes CASNREQTNTEAFF.